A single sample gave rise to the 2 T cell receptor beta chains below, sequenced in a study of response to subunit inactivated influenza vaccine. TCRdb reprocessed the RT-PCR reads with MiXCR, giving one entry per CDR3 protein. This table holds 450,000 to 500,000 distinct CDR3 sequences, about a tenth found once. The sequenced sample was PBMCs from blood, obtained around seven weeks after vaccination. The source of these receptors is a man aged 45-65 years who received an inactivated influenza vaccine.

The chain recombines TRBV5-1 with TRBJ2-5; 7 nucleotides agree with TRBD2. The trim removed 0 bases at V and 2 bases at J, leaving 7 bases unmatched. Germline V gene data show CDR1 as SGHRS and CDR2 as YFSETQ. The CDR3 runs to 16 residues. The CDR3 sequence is CASSLELAVRQETQYF. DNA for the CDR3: TGCGCCAGCAGCTTGGAGCTAGCGGTTAGGCAAGAGACCCAGTACTTC.

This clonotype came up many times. The CDR3 protein is CSPRDRGFF. The CDR3 DNA is TGCAGCCCCCGGGACAGGGGATTCTTT. This chain links TRBV20-1 with TRBJ1-1, with 10 nucleotides matching TRBD1. The CDR3 totals 9 residues. Germline V gene data show CDR1 as DFQATT and CDR2 as SNEGSKA (reference sequence).